The clone carrying this T cell receptor beta chain was picked up one time. Its matching antigen is unknown. This entry comes from a study of vaccination effects on CD4 cells after COVID-19. The CDR3 has 14 amino acids. With V trimmed by 6 bases and J by 4 bases, 7 bases remained unmatched. Germline assignment: CDR1 LNHDA and CDR2 SQIVND (reference sequence). Expansion of antigen-specific CD4+ T cells with viral peptide pools was carried out by the ViraFEST assay before sequencing. Having been cultured for around ten days, the cells underwent CD4+ T cell isolation. The healthy vaccine recipients, who had no prior SARS-CoV-2 infection, showed negative nucleocapsid antibodies. Clones were read by immunoSEQ multiplex PCR, and TCRdb kept only the in-frame ones, dropping some. The repertoire has about 41,000 clones, 77% of them found once; the top ten carry around 3%.

This receptor was identified in a human donor who received a COVID-19 vaccine. This specimen was CD4+ T cells from PBMCs cultured with HCoV-NL63 spike peptides, taken before COVID-19 vaccination. The V call is TRBV19, the J call TRBJ2-5; 8 bases are a match to TRBD1. CDR3: CASRDRGSRETQYF. In nucleotides, the CDR3 is TGTGCCAGTAGAGACAGGGGATCGCGAGAGACCCAGTACTTC.